Following are 3 T cell receptor beta chains from one sample sequenced in a study of spatial heterogeneity in lung cancer. Time point described: blood at routine non-recurrence follow-up after resection. Each CDR3 protein gets one entry after TCRdb re-called the 5' RACE reads with MiXCR. There are just under 45,000 distinct CDR3 sequences in the sample; approximately 24% occur only once, and roughly 7.2% lies in the top ten. The starting material was PBMCs, obtained at follow-up. These receptors were obtained from a female donor with early-stage non-small cell lung cancer.

The CDR3 is CASSLVGYNEQFF. CDR3 nucleotides: TGTGCCAGCAGCTTAGTCGGATACAATGAGCAGTTCTTC. This rearrangement joins TRBV7-2 to TRBJ2-1; unclear D gene. V lost 1 base to trimming and J lost 4 bases, with 5 bases between them. CDR3 length equals 13 residues. The germline V gene has CDR1 SGHTA and CDR2 FQGNSA. Looking up the rest from reference TRBV7-2 and TRBJ2-1 gives the full variable domain: GAGVSQSPSNKVTEKGKDVELRCDPISGHTALYWYRQSLGQGLEFLIYFQGNSAPDKSGLPSDRFSAERTGGSVSTLTIQRTQQEDSAVYLCASSLVGYNEQFFGPGTRLTVL.

This clonotype was found a few times. The chain is built from TRBV18 and TRBJ2-1; D uncertain. Per germline, CDR1 KGHSH and CDR2 LQKENI. The CDR3 runs 15 residues. Trimming removed 1 base at V and 5 bases at J, with 12 bases between. The CDR3 DNA reads as TGTGCCAGCTCACCACGAATTGGTCGAGACAATGAGCAGTTCTTC. As protein: CASSPRIGRDNEQFF.

This clonotype was recorded a few times. V and J are TRBV2 and TRBJ2-3, with D perhaps TRBD1 or TRBD2 (5 bases each). The CDR3 totals 13 residues. Trimming pared 6 bases from V and 5 bases from J, leaving 12 bases between. Looked up from germline, CDR1 is SNHLY and CDR2 is FYNNEI. The CDR3 loop is CASRRGEEDTQYF. The CDR3 nucleotides are TGTGCCAGCAGAAGAGGGGAAGAAGATACGCAGTATTTT.